Listed below are T cell receptor beta chains from one sample, sequenced in a study of T cells after yellow fever vaccination. TCRdb fed the 5' RACE reads into MiXCR, producing one record per CDR3 protein. The table has 500,000 to 650,000 distinct CDR3 sequences, around an eighth seen once. The sequencing used PBMCs, collected on the day of the yellow fever booster vaccination. These receptors were collected from a man aged 25 to 40 who received the YFV17D yellow fever vaccine. The CDR3 runs from the conserved cysteine through the conserved F or W. A D gene is named only where the DNA matches it firmly. A row's size may be missing; if present it is once, few, many or a size class.

few	TRBV6-5	.	TRBJ2-2	TGTGCCAGCAGTTCACCAGCCCCCGGGGAGCTGTTTTTT	CASSSPAPGELFF
few	TRBV30	.	TRBJ2-1	TGTGCCTGGACTACTTACTTCTACAATGAGCAGTTCTTC	CAWTTYFYNEQFF
few	TRBV29-1	.	TRBJ1-1	TGCAGCGTTGAAGATTCGTCTGAAGCTTTCTTT	CSVEDSSEAFF
few	TRBV5-6	.	TRBJ1-3	TGTGCCAGCACCTTAGGTGCAGCTGGAAACACCATATATTTT	CASTLGAAGNTIYF
few	TRBV5-1	.	TRBJ2-7	TGCGCCAGCAGCTTCGAGGGGATCGAGGACGAGCAGTACTTC	CASSFEGIEDEQYF
.	TRBV7-2	.	TRBJ2-3	TGTGCCAGCAGCCGCCGGACTTTGGAAGATACGCAGTATTTT	CASSRRTLEDTQYF
few	TRBV4-3	.	TRBJ1-1	TGCGCCAGCAGCCGATCCAGCAACACTGAAGCTTTCTTT	CASSRSSNTEAFF
few	TRBV6-1	.	TRBJ2-2	TGTGCCAGCAGGTCCCCTAGTACGGTCGGGGAGCTGTTTTTT	CASRSPSTVGELFF
.	TRBV2	TRBD2	TRBJ2-4	TGTGCCAGCAGTACCCCCTCTTCGGGTAGCGGGAGTAGTTTATACATTCAGTACTTC	CASSTPSSGSGSSLYIQYF
.	TRBV20-1	TRBD2	TRBJ2-3	TGCAGTGCTAGAGGGGCCTCGGGAGGGACAGATACGCAGTATTTT	CSARGASGGTDTQYF
few	TRBV5-1	.	TRBJ2-2	TGCGCCAGCAGCCTAGCAGCGTACACCGGGGAGCTGTTTTTT	CASSLAAYTGELFF
.	TRBV5-6	TRBD1	TRBJ1-5	TGTGCCAGCAGCGCGGGACAGGGGGTTTATCAGCCCCAGCATTTT	CASSAGQGVYQPQHF
few	TRBV18	.	TRBJ2-5	TGTGCCAGCTCATCCAGGACAGAACAAGAGACCCAGTACTTC	CASSSRTEQETQYF
.	TRBV6-5	.	TRBJ1-5	TGTGCCAGCAGTTACTCGGCAGGGGTAGGAATGGCCCAGCATTTT	CASSYSAGVGMAQHF
.	TRBV2	TRBD2	TRBJ2-1	TGTGCCAGCAGTGGAGGGATAGCGGGAGGGCCGAGGGAAGAGCAGTTCTTC	CASSGGIAGGPREEQFF
few	TRBV11-2	.	TRBJ2-6	TGTGCCAGCAGCTACCCTTGGGGGGCTGGGGCCAACGTCCTGACTTTC	CASSYPWGAGANVLTF
few	TRBV7-9	TRBD2	TRBJ2-3	TGTGCCAGCAGCTTAGCGGAGACTAGCGGGGTCACAGATACGCAGTATTTT	CASSLAETSGVTDTQYF
few	TRBV12-3/TRBV12-4	.	TRBJ1-1	TGTGCCAGCAACGCCCGGGCGGACACTGAAGCTTTCTTT	CASNARADTEAFF
.	TRBV6-2/TRBV6-3	TRBD1	TRBJ2-5	TGTGCCAGCAGTTACCCTACCCCGGGACAGGGTACGAAAGAGACCCAGTACTTC	CASSYPTPGQGTKETQYF
few	TRBV29-1	.	TRBJ2-7	TGCAGCGTTGAAGAGAGGGGAGACGGAGCCGGTGAAGAGCAGTACTTC	CSVEERGDGAGEEQYF
few	TRBV3-1	.	TRBJ2-7	TGTGCCAGCAGCCAAGGTAATAGGTACGAGCAGTACTTC	CASSQGNRYEQYF
few	TRBV5-1	.	TRBJ2-7	TGCGCCAGCAGGGAACCAGGGCGCTACGAGCAGTACTTC	CASREPGRYEQYF
.	TRBV5-4	.	TRBJ2-1	TGTGCCAGCAGCTTGGGGCCCGGGACTTCCTACAATGAGCAGTTCTTC	CASSLGPGTSYNEQFF
.	TRBV12-3/TRBV12-4	TRBD2	TRBJ2-7	TGTGCCAGCAGACTGCAAGCGGGAGGACGGAACGAGCAGTACTTC	CASRLQAGGRNEQYF
.	TRBV7-6	.	TRBJ2-1	TGTGCCAGCAGCCCCGGAAACGGGAACTACAATGAGCAGTTCTTC	CASSPGNGNYNEQFF
.	TRBV7-2	.	TRBJ1-3	TGTGCCAGCGTGCTTGGGGCTGGAAACACCATATATTTT	CASVLGAGNTIYF
.	TRBV7-2	.	TRBJ2-7	TGTGCCAGCAGCTTAGTTGGACCTAACTACGAGCAGTACTTC	CASSLVGPNYEQYF
.	TRBV6-2/TRBV6-3	.	TRBJ2-7	TGTGCCAGCAGCACCTCGGGGCGGACGATCTACGAGCAGTACTTC	CASSTSGRTIYEQYF
once	TRBV10-3	TRBD1	TRBJ2-7	TGTGCCATCAGTGAGGTAGACAGGGACGTCTTCTCATACGAGCAGTACTTC	CAISEVDRDVFSYEQYF
.	TRBV4-3	.	TRBJ2-7	TGCGCCAGCAGCCAAGTCCTAGCATACGAGCAGTACTTC	CASSQVLAYEQYF
.	TRBV15	.	TRBJ1-2	TGTGCCACCAGCAGAGATCTCTCGACCAACTATGGCTACACCTTC	CATSRDLSTNYGYTF
few	TRBV3-1	.	TRBJ2-4	TGTGCCAGCAGCCAAGGGCCCCCACTAGCCAAAAACATTCAGTACTTC	CASSQGPPLAKNIQYF
.	TRBV20-1	.	TRBJ2-7	TGCAGTGCTAGACCCATCGGGGGAGAACTCTACGAGCAGTACTTC	CSARPIGGELYEQYF
.	TRBV9	.	TRBJ2-3	TGTGCCAGCAGTCACCCCCGGGTACTAGCAAGCACAGATACGCAGTATTTT	CASSHPRVLASTDTQYF
.	TRBV5-1	TRBD1	TRBJ2-7	TGCGCCAGCAGCTTGGGGGTCGTCGGGACAGGGCGCGAGCAGTACTTC	CASSLGVVGTGREQYF
.	TRBV20-1	TRBD1	TRBJ2-1	TGCAGTGCAACCCGGGACAGGGGTGATGAGCAGTTCTTC	CSATRDRGDEQFF
few	TRBV20-1	.	TRBJ2-6	TGCAGTGCTAGAGACACTAGGATTCGGGGGGCCAACGTCCTGACTTTC	CSARDTRIRGANVLTF
few	TRBV20-1	.	TRBJ2-4	TGCAGTGCTATTAAGGCAGGGAATAGCAAAAACATTCAGTACTTC	CSAIKAGNSKNIQYF
.	TRBV12-3/TRBV12-4	.	TRBJ1-2	TGTGCCAGCAGTTTATTAAATCACTATGGCTACACCTTC	CASSLLNHYGYTF
.	TRBV18	.	TRBJ2-1	TGTGCCAGCTCACCACCCGAGCCGGGTTGGGAGCAGTTCTTC	CASSPPEPGWEQFF
.	TRBV20-1	TRBD2	TRBJ2-7	TGCAGTGCTAGTAGTAGCGGGAGTCCCTACGAGCAGTACTTC	CSASSSGSPYEQYF
many	TRBV5-5	TRBD2	TRBJ2-3	TGTGCCAGCAGCGTGGGAGCGGGGATTGGCACAGATACGCAGTATTTT	CASSVGAGIGTDTQYF
.	TRBV20-1	.	TRBJ2-1	TGCAGTGCTAGAGTGGTCTCTGAGGGCGGGTCGTTCTTC	CSARVVSEGGSFF
.	TRBV20-1	TRBD1	TRBJ1-4	TGCAGTGCTGGACAGGGGAGGTCAAGTGAAAAACTGTTTTTT	CSAGQGRSSEKLFF
.	TRBV20-1	.	TRBJ2-1	TGCAGTGCCCCCCGGGGAGGTGAGCAGTTCTTC	CSAPRGGEQFF
.	TRBV20-1	.	TRBJ2-2	TGCAGTGCTAGAGGGAGCGTGCTCACGAACACCGGGGAGCTGTTTTTT	CSARGSVLTNTGELFF
.	TRBV7-2	TRBD1	TRBJ2-2	TGTGCCAGCAGCGTCCACCACGGGACAGCAAACACCGGGGAGCTGTTTTTT	CASSVHHGTANTGELFF
few	TRBV2	TRBD2	TRBJ2-5	TGTGCCAGCAGGCCGGGACTAGGGCAATTGGAGACCCAGTACTTC	CASRPGLGQLETQYF
.	TRBV6-2/TRBV6-3	TRBD2	TRBJ2-3	TGTGCCAGCAGTTACTCGAATAAGCGGGAGGACTATTACTCTAGCACAGATACGCAGTATTTT	CASSYSNKREDYYSSTDTQYF
many	TRBV29-1	.	TRBJ2-7	TGCAGCGTTGGCTTGGGGCCCTACGAGCAGTACTTC	CSVGLGPYEQYF
.	TRBV20-1	.	TRBJ2-5	TGCAGTGTTTCCGCCCGGGCGGCCCAGTACTTC	CSVSARAAQYF
medium-sized	TRBV28	TRBD1	TRBJ2-7	TGTGCCAGCAAAAGGACAGGAACCTACGAGCAGTACTTC	CASKRTGTYEQYF
few	TRBV20-1	TRBD2	TRBJ2-1	TGCAGTGCTAGCCTGCGGGAGTCTCCACGCAATGAGCAGTTCTTC	CSASLRESPRNEQFF
few	TRBV20-1	TRBD1	TRBJ1-1	TGCAGTGCTGGACAGGGCCTGAACACTGAAGCTTTCTTT	CSAGQGLNTEAFF
.	TRBV28	.	TRBJ2-1	TGTGCCAGCAGTTTCCTGGGGTCAGGAGGGTTCTTC	CASSFLGSGGFF
many	TRBV7-8	.	TRBJ2-7	TGTGCCAGCAGCTTAGGTCGCATTTACGAGCAGTACTTC	CASSLGRIYEQYF
few	TRBV7-2	.	TRBJ1-5	TGTGCCAGCGGATTCGGAGACAATCAGCCCCAGCATTTT	CASGFGDNQPQHF
.	TRBV27	.	TRBJ1-5	TGTGCCAGCAGCGATTCTCAGCCCCAGCATTTT	CASSDSQPQHF
few	TRBV6-2/TRBV6-3	TRBD2	TRBJ2-2	TGTGCCAGCAGTTACCCTGGACTAGCGGGAGAAGGGACCGGGGAGCTGTTTTTT	CASSYPGLAGEGTGELFF